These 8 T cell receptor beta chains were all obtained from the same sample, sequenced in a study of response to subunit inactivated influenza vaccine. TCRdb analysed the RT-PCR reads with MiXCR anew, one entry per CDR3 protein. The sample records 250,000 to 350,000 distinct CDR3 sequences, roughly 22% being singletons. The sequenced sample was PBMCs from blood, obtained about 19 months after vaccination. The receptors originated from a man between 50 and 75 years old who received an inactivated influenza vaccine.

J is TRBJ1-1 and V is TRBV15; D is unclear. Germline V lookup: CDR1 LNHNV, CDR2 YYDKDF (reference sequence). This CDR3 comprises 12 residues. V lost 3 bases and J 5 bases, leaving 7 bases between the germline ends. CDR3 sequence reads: CATSRGLTEAFF. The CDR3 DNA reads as TGTGCCACCAGCAGGGGTCTTACTGAAGCTTTCTTT.

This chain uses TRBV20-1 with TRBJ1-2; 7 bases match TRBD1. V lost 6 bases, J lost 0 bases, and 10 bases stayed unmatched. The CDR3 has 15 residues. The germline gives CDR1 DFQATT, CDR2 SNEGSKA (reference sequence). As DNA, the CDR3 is TGCAGTGCCCCCCCCCCGGGACAGCCTAACTATGGCTACACCTTC. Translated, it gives CSAPPPGQPNYGYTF.

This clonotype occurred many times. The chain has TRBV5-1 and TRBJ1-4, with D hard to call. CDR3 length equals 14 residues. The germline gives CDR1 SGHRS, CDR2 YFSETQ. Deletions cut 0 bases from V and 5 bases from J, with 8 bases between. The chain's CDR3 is CASSLGRENEKLFF. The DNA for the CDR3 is TGCGCCAGCAGCTTGGGTCGGGAGAATGAAAAACTGTTTTTT.

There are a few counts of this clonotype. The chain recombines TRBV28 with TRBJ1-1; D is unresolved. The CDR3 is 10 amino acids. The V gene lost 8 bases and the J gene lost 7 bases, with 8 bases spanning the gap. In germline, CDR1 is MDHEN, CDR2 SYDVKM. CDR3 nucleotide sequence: TGTGCCAGCGGCGGGATTGAAGCTTTCTTT. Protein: CASGGIEAFF.

The CDR3, as DNA: TGTGCCAGCTCGGAAAGGACAGGGGCCTTCACCGGGGAGCTGTTTTTT. It is translated as CASSERTGAFTGELFF. The gene calls are TRBV18 and TRBJ2-2; 9 bases align to TRBD1. V lost 6 bases, J lost 4 bases, and 9 bases stayed unmatched. The CDR3 has 16 residues. CDR1 KGHSH and CDR2 LQKENI come from the germline V gene.

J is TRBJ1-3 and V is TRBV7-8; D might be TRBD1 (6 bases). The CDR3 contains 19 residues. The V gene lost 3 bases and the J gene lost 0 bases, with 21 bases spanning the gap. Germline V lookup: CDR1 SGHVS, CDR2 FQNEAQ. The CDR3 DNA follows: TGTGCCAGCAGCTTCTTAAAAACATTGGACAGATACTCTGGAAACACCATATATTTT. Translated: CASSFLKTLDRYSGNTIYF.

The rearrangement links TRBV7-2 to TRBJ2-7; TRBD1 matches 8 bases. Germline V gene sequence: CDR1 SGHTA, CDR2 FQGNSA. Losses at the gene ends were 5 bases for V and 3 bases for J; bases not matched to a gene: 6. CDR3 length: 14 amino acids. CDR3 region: CASSMGQAFYEQYF. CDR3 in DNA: TGTGCCAGCAGCATGGGACAGGCCTTCTACGAGCAGTACTTC.

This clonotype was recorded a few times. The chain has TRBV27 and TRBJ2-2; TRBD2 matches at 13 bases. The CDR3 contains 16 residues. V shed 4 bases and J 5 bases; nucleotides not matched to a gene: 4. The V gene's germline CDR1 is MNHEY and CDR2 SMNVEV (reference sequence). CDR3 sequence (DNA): TGTGCCAGCAGTTCTCGGACTAGCGGGAGAACCGGGGAGCTGTTTTTT. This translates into CASSSRTSGRTGELFF.